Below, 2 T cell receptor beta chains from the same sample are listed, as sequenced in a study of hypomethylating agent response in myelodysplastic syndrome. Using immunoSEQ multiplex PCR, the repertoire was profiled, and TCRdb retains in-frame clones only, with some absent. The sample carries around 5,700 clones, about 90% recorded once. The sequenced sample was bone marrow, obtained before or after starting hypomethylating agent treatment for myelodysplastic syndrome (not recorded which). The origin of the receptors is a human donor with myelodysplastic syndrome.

The CDR3 loop is CASSDSGYEQYV. For the CDR3, the DNA is TGTGCCAGCAGTGACTCCGGCTACGAGCAGTACGTC. The rearrangement links TRBV6-4 to TRBJ2-7; no definite D call. The V end was cut by 0 bases, the J end by 3 bases, with 3 bases between. The CDR3 covers 12 residues. Germline V gene data show CDR1 as MRHNA and CDR2 as SNTAGT.

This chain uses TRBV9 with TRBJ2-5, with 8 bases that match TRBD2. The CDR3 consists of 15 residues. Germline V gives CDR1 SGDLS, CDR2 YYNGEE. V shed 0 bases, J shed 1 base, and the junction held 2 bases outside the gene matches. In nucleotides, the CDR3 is TGTGCCAGCAGCGTAGGCGGGGGGCCCCAAGAGACCCAGTACTTC. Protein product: CASSVGGGPQETQYF. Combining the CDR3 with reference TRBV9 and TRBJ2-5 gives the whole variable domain DSGVTQTPKHLITATGQRVTLRCSPRSGDLSVYWYQQSLDQGLQFLIQYYNGEERAKGNILERFSAQQFPDLHSELNLSSLELGDSALYFCASSVGGGPQETQYFGPGTRLLVL.